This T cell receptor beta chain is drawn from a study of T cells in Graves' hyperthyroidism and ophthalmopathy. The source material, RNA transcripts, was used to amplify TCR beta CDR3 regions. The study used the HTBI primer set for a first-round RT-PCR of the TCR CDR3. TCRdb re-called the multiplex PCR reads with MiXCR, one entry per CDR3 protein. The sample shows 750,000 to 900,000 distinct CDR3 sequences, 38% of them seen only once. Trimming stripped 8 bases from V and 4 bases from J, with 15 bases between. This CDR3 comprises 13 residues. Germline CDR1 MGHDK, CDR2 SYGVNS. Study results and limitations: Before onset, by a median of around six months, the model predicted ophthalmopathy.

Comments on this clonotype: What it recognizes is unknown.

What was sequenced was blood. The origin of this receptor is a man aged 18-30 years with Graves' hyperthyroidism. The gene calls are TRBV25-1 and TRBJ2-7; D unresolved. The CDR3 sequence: CASVEQPGYEQYF. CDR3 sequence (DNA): TGTGCCAGCGTTGAACAACCCGGATACGAGCAGTACTTC.